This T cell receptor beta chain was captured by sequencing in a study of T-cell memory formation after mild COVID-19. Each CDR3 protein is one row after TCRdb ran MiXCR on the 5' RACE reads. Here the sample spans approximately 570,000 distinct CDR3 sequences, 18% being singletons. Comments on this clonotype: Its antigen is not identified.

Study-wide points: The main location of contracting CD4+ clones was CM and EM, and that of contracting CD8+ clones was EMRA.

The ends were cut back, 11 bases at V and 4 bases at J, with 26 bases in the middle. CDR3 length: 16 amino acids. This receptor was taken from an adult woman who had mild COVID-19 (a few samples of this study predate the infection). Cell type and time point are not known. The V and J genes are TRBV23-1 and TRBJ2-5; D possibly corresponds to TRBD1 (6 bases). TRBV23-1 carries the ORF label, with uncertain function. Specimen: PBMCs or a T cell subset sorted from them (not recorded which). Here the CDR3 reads CARPRNQAGAGETQYF. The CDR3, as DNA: TGCGCCCGACCAAGAAACCAAGCAGGGGCAGGAGAGACCCAGTACTTC.